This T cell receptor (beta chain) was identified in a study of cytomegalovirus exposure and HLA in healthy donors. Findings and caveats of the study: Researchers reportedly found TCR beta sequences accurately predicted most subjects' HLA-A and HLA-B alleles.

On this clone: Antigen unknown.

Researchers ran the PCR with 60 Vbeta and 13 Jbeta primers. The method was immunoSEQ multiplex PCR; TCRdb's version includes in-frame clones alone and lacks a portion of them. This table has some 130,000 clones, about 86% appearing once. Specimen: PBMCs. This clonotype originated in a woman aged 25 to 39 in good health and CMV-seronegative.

DNA for the CDR3: TGTGCCACCAGCAGAACCCTGGGACAGGTGGAAAACACCATATATTTT. Translating gives CATSRTLGQVENTIYF. This chain links TRBV15 with TRBJ1-3, with 8 bases fitting TRBD1. Germline trimming cut 2 bases from V and 6 bases from J; bases unmatched to any gene: 9. CDR3 length: 16 residues. Looked up from germline, CDR1 is LNHNV and CDR2 is YYDKDF (reference sequence).